This T cell receptor beta chain came from a study of cytomegalovirus exposure and HLA in healthy donors. Trimming cost V 0 bases and J 4 bases, with 12 bases left between them. CDR1 is SGHRS and CDR2 is YFSETQ in the germline V gene. The CDR3 extends over 15 amino acids. With respect to this clone: Its target is not known.

The PCR ran on 60 Vbeta and 13 Jbeta primers. Using immunoSEQ multiplex PCR, the repertoire was profiled, and TCRdb retains in-frame clones only, with some absent. The data show around 120,000 clones, over 65% seen once. The study, taken as a whole, reports: In a later analysis, a missense DCLRE1C variant was linked to TCR beta V- and J-gene trimming. HLA-A and HLA-B allele assignments for most subjects were reportedly predicted accurately using TCR beta sequences.

The sample consisted of PBMCs. The sequence derives from a woman between 25 and 40 years old in good health and CMV-seropositive. The V and J genes are TRBV5-1 and TRBJ2-3; D perhaps matches TRBD1 (6 bases). Here the CDR3 DNA reads TGCGCCAGCAGCTTGGCCGGTGGGGGCTCAGATACGCAGTATTTT. It is translated as CASSLAGGGSDTQYF. Based on the CDR3 plus reference TRBV5-1 and TRBJ2-3, the full variable domain is KAGVTQTPRYLIKTRGQQVTLSCSPISGHRSVSWYQQTPGQGLQFLFEYFSETQRNKGNFPGRFSGRQFSNSRSEMNVSTLELGDSALYLCASSLAGGGSDTQYFGPGTRLTVL.